This entry is about one TCR beta chain. Only one count was recorded for this clonotype. Its antigen is not yet known. The record has no base qualities; no much larger clone is one base away. One read is thin evidence. The data originate from a study of T-cell memory formation after mild COVID-19 (dated by TCRdb to 2020 to 2022). Regarding the study in general: TCR sequence clusters from the two donors were found to be largely donor specific. Longitudinal TCRalpha and TCRbeta repertoire sequencing tracked T-cell clones expanding and contracting after mild COVID-19 in two donors. Two young, previously healthy adult volunteers made up the cohort, one male and one female. Beyond this particular receptor, the publication reports: Some responding clones were detected in pre-infection memory, which suggested that pre-existing cross-reactive memory T cells had joined the SARS-CoV-2 response. Only a couple of mild cases were covered by the study, and larger cohorts that include severe cases with pre-infection samples were considered necessary. Whether the second-wave clones peaking on day 37 were SARS-CoV-2 specific was not confirmed. Balanced CD4/CD8 phenotypes were observed for clones contracting from day 15 to 85, whereas a bias towards CD4+ was observed for a second wave of clones expanding from day 15 to 37. Contracting CD4+ clones were located mainly in the CM and EM memory subsets, whereas CD8+ clones were found to be enriched in EMRA.

PBMCs were isolated by Ficoll-Paque density gradient centrifugation. From the cysteine through the phenylalanine, the CDR3 covers 16 amino acids. Kept here is only the CDR3 DNA, which spans 48 bases and is read in frame from base 1. The junction carries 16 bases between V and J, which are trimmed by 1 base and 4 bases respectively. Sequencing took place on an Illumina NovaSeq 6000. TCRalpha and TCRbeta cDNA libraries were built by 5'RACE with constant-segment primers, adding sample barcodes and unique molecular identifiers. Trizol reagent was used to extract RNA from every sample. The libraries were amplified in two PCR steps, and the second step added a second sample barcode and Illumina TruSeq adapters. Sequencing of the libraries was done on an Illumina NovaSeq, producing 2 x 150 bp paired-end reads. In the source study's methods: Reads were demultiplexed and collapsed into UMI-guided consensus sequences with migec v1.2.7. With mixcr v2.1.11, UMI consensuses were aligned to TRA and TRB V and J templates and assembled into clonotypes. Expanded or contracted clonotypes were those called significant by both edgeR and NoisET, with noise models trained on biological replicates. For edgeR calls, the cutoffs were a false discovery rate-adjusted p below 0.01 and a log2 fold-change threshold of 1. As an exploratory analysis of dynamics, max-normalized trajectories of the 1000 most abundant clonotypes were examined by PCA with hierarchical clustering. Each responding clone was given a CD4 or CD8 phenotype based on the CD4+ and CD8+ repertoires, which had been sequenced separately. TCRdb applied fastp at Q25 and MiXCR to the public reads, then kept only in-frame beta chains. All rows with the same CDR3 protein become a single entry with the most common DNA and genes. The V and J calls shown here were made by TCRdb, not taken from the authors' results. The sample table holds some 4,000 distinct CDR3 sequences, of which approximately 15% were seen once. 2.1% of the sample is taken by the ten largest.

The material sequenced was PBMCs or a T cell subset sorted from them (not recorded which). This receptor was taken from an adult who had mild COVID-19 (a few samples of this study predate the infection). The sample titles of this study are shuffled in the database, so cell type and time point are left out. The sequence joins TRBV12-3 or TRBV12-4 to TRBJ2-5; matching of 5 bases hints at TRBD2 as the D gene. The CDR3 here reads CASSLGGHVDLETQYF. The DNA sequence reads TGTGCCAGCAGTTTAGGAGGGCATGTTGATTTAGAGACCCAGTACTTC.